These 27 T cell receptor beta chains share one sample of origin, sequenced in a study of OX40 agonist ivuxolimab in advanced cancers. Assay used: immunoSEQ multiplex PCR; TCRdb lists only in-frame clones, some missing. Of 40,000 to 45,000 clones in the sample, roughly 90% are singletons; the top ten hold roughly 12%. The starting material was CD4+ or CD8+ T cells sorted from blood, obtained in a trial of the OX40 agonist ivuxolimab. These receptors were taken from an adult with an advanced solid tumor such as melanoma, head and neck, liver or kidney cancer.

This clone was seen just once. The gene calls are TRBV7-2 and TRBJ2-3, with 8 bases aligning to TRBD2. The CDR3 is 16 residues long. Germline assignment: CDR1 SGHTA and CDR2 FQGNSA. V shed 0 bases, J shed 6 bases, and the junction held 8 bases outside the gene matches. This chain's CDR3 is CASSLAYGLASDTQYF. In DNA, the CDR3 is TGTGCCAGCAGCTTAGCCTACGGACTAGCTTCGGATACGCAGTATTTT.

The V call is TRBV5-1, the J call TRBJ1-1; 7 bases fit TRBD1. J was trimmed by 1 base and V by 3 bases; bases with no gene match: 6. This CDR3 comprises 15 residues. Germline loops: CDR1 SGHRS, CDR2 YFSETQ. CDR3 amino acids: CASSSGQQWNTEAFF. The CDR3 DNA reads TGCGCCAGCAGCTCGGGACAGCAGTGGAACACTGAAGCTTTCTTT.

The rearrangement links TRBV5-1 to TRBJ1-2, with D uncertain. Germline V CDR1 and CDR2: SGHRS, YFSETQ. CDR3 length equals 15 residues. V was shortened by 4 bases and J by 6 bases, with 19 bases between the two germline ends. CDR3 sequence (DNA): TGCGCCAGCAGCCCCTCCCCCGCCAGGAGGGATGGCTACACCTTC. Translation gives CASSPSPARRDGYTF.

CDR3 sequence reads: CASSPFPNTEAFF. The DNA for the CDR3 is TGTGCCAGCAGCCCCTTCCCGAACACTGAAGCTTTCTTT. The gene calls are TRBV7-9 and TRBJ1-1; D not resolved. Per the germline V gene, CDR1 is SEHNR and CDR2 is FQNEAQ (reference sequence). The CDR3 spans 13 residues. V was cut by 5 bases and J by 1 base, with 8 bases left in between.

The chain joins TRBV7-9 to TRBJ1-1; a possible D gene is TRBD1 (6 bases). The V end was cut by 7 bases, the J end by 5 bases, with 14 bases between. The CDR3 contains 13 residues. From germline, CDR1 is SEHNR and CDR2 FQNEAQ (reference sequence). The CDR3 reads CASTPGAGTEAFF. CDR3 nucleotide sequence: TGTGCCAGCACCCCGGGGGCGGGGACTGAAGCTTTCTTT.

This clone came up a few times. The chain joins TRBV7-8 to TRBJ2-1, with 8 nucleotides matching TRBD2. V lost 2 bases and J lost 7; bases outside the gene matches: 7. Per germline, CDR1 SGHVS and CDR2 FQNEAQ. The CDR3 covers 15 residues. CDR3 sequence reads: CASSLSGGRFNEQFF. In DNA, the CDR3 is TGTGCCAGCAGCTTATCAGGCGGGAGGTTTAATGAGCAGTTCTTC.

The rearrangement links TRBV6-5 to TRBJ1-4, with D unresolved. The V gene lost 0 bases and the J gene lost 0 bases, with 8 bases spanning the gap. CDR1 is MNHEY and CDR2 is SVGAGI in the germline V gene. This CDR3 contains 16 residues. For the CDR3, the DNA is TGTGCCAGCAGTTACTCGGCCGGCACAACTAATGAAAAACTGTTTTTT. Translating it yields CASSYSAGTTNEKLFF.

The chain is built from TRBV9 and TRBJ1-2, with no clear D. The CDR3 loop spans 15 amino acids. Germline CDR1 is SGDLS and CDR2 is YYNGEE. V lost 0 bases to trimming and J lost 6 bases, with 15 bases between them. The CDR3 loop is CASSVAFTDIDGYTF. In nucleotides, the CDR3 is TGTGCCAGCAGCGTAGCCTTCACTGACATCGATGGCTACACCTTC. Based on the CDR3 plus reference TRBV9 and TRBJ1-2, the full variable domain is DSGVTQTPKHLITATGQRVTLRCSPRSGDLSVYWYQQSLDQGLQFLIQYYNGEERAKGNILERFSAQQFPDLHSELNLSSLELGDSALYFCASSVAFTDIDGYTFGSGTRLTVV.

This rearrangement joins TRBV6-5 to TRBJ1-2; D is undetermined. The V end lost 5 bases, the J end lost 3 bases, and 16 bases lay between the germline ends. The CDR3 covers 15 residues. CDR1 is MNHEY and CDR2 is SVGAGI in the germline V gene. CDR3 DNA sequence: TGTGCCAGCAGTCACCCTTGGGGAAGGGACTATGGCTACACCTTC. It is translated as CASSHPWGRDYGYTF.

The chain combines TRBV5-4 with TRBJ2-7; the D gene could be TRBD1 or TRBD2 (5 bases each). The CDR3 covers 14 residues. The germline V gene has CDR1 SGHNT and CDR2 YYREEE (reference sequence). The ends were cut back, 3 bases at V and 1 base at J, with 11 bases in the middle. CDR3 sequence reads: CASSSGTFSYEQYF. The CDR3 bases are TGTGCCAGCAGCTCAGGGACCTTTTCCTACGAGCAGTACTTC.

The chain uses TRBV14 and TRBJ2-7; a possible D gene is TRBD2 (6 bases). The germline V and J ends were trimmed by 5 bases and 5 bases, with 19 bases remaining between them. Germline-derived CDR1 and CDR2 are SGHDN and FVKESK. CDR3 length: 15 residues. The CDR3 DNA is TGTGCCAGCAGCAGCGGAGGGGTGGGGTACCACGAGCAGTACTTC. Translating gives CASSSGGVGYHEQYF.

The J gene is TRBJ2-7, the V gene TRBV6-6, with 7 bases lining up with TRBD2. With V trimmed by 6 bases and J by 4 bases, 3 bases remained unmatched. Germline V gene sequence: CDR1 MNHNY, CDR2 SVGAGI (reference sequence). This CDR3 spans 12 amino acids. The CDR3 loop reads CASRSGIYEQYF. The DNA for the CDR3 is TGTGCCAGCAGGAGCGGGATATACGAGCAGTACTTC.

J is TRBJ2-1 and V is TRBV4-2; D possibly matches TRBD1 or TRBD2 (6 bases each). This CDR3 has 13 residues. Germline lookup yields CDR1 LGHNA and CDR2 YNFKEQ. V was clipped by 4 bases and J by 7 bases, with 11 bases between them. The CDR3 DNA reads TGTGCCAGCAGCCCACAAGGGGGGAATGAGCAGTTCTTC. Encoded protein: CASSPQGGNEQFF.

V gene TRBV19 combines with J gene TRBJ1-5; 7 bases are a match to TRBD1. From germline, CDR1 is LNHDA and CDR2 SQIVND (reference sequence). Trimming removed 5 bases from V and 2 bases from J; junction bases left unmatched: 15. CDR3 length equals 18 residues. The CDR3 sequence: CASSDIVRRGPGNQPQHF. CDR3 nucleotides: TGTGCCAGTAGTGACATAGTCAGAAGGGGGCCTGGCAATCAGCCCCAGCATTTT.

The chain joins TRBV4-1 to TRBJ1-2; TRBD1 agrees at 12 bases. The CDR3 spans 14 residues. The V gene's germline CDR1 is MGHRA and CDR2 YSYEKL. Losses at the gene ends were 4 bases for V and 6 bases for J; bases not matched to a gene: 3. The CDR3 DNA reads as TGCGCCAGCAGCCTTGGGACAGGGGGCAATGGCTACACCTTC. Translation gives CASSLGTGGNGYTF.

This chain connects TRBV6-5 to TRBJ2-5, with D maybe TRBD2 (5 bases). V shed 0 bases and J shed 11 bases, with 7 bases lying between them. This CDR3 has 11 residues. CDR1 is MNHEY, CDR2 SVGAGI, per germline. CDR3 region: CASSYSGEQYF. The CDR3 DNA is TGTGCCAGCAGTTACTCGGGAGAGCAGTACTTC.

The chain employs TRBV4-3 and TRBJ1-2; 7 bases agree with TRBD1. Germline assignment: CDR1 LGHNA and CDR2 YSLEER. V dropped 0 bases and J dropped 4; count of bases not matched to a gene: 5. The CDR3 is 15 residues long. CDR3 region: CASSQDARGVYGYTF. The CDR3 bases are TGCGCCAGCAGCCAAGACGCCAGGGGGGTCTATGGCTACACCTTC.

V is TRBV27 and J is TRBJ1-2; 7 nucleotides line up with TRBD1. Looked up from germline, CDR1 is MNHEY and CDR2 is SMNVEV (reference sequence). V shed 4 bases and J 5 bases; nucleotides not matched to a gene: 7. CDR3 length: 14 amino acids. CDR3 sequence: CASSSRSRGYGYTF. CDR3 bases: TGTGCCAGCAGTTCTAGGTCCAGGGGGTATGGCTACACCTTC.

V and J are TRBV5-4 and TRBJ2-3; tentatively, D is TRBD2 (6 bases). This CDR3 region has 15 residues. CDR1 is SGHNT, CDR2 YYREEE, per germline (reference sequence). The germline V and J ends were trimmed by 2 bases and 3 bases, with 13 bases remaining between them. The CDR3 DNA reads TGTGCCAGCAGCTTCGGGGCTAGCGCGACAGATACGCAGTATTTT. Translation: CASSFGASATDTQYF.

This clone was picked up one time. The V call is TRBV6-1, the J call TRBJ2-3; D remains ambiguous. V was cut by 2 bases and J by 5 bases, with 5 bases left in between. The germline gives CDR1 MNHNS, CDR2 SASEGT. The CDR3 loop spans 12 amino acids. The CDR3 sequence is CASSEMEDTQYF. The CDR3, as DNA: TGTGCCAGCAGTGAAATGGAAGATACGCAGTATTTT.

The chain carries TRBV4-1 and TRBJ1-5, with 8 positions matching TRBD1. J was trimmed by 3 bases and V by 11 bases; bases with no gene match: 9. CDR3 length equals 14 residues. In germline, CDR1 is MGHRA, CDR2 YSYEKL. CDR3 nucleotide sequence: TGCGCCTCCAATCCGGGACAGGTCAATCAGCCCCAGCATTTT. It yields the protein CASNPGQVNQPQHF.

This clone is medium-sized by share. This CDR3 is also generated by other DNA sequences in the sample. The CDR3 here is CASSLTGSYEQYF. The DNA of the CDR3 is TGTGCCAGCAGTTTAACAGGTAGCTACGAGCAGTACTTC. The chain has TRBV27 and TRBJ2-7; D possibly corresponds to TRBD1 (5 bases). The V gene lost 2 bases and the J gene lost 3 bases, with 8 bases spanning the gap. CDR1 is MNHEY and CDR2 is SMNVEV in the germline V gene (reference sequence). This CDR3 is 13 amino acids long.

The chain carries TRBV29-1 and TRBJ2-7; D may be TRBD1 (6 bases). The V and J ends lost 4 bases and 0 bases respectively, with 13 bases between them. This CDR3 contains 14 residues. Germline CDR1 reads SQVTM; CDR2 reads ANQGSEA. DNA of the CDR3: TGCAGCGTTGTTGTCAGGGGCCGCTCCTACGAGCAGTACTTC. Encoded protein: CSVVVRGRSYEQYF.

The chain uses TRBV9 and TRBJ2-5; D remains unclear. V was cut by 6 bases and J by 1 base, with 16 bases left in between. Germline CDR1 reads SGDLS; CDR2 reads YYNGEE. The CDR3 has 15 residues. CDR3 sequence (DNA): TGTGCCAGCACCTCGAGTGGCAGGCCCCAAGAGACCCAGTACTTC. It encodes CASTSSGRPQETQYF.

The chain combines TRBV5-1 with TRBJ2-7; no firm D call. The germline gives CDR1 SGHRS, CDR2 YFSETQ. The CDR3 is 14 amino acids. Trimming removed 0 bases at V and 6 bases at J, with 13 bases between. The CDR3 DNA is TGCGCCAGCAGCTTGGCGGCGGCCCCCCGCGAGCAGTACTTC. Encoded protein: CASSLAAAPREQYF.

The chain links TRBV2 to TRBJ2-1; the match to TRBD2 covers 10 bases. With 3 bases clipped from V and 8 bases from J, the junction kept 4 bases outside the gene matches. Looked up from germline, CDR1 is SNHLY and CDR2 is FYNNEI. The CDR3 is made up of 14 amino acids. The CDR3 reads CASSDLAGADEQFF. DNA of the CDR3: TGTGCCAGCAGTGATCTAGCGGGAGCGGATGAGCAGTTCTTC.

The CDR3 sequence is CSVRWGTEAFF. As DNA, the CDR3 is TGCAGCGTGCGATGGGGCACTGAAGCTTTCTTT. The V call is TRBV29-1, the J call TRBJ1-1; D call uncertain. This CDR3 has 11 amino acids. Trimming left V 6 bases short and J 4 bases short, with 9 bases between. Germline CDR1 and CDR2: SQVTM and ANQGSEA.